This record looks at one T cell receptor (beta chain) sequence and its context. Germline CDR1 is SGHRS and CDR2 is YFSETQ. Trimming at V came to 0 bases and at J to 5 bases, leaving 3 bases not matched to a gene. CDR3 length: 15 residues. One Seattle source followed patients from active infection through their disease course. This entry comes from a study of blood T cell repertoires in COVID-19. Study at large: The study drew acute and convalescent COVID-19 samples from the United States, Italy and Spain.

As originally analysed: Amplifying reference gene primers gave estimates of nucleated cell counts. TCRdb's table, derived via immunoSEQ multiplex PCR, lists solely in-frame clones and lacks some. Clonal size and the V and J genes are those of that table, whereas D and trimming came from the DNA. The sample contains approximately 200,000 clones, 80% to 85% of which appear only once. The sequenced sample consisted of peripheral blood. The rearrangement joins TRBV5-1 to TRBJ2-2; TRBD2 matches at 8 bases. The TCR originated in a woman of 80 years or more with COVID-19, enrolled during active disease. The CDR3 nucleotides read TGCGCCAGCAGCTTGGGCAGCGGGGGAACCGGGGAGCTGTTTTTT. As protein: CASSLGSGGTGELFF.